What follows are 6 T cell receptor beta chains derived from one specimen sequenced in a study of T cell repertoires in ileal Crohn's disease. Sequencing was performed with immunoSEQ multiplex PCR; in TCRdb, only in-frame clones are kept and a portion is missing. This table holds roughly 6,000 clones, roughly 77% found once. Sequenced material: ileal tissue. The receptors shown here come from an adult with Crohn's disease.

The rearrangement joins TRBV2 to TRBJ1-5; no definite D call. Trimming cost V 9 bases and J 0 bases, with 9 bases left between them. The CDR3 totals 13 residues. The germline V gene encodes CDR1 SNHLY and CDR2 FYNNEI. The CDR3 sequence is CASSTGSNQPQHF. Here the CDR3 DNA reads TGTGCCAGTTCCACGGGTAGCAATCAGCCCCAGCATTTT. The variable domain in full, completed from reference TRBV2 and TRBJ1-5, reads EPEVTQTPSHQVTQMGQEVILRCVPISNHLYFYWYRQILGQKVEFLVSFYNNEISEKSEIFDDQFSVERPDGSNFTLKIRSTKLEDSAMYFCASSTGSNQPQHFGDGTRLSIL.

This chain links TRBV5-6 with TRBJ1-3, with a possible D match to TRBD1 (6 bases). CDR1 SGHDT and CDR2 YYEEEE come from the germline V gene. Trimming removed 2 bases at V and 0 bases at J, with 12 bases between. CDR3 length: 16 amino acids. The CDR3 nucleotides read TGTGCCAGCAGCTTAGGACAGCTACACTCTGGAAACACCATATATTTT. This translates into CASSLGQLHSGNTIYF.

The chain is built from TRBV5-1 and TRBJ2-1; D possibly corresponds to TRBD2 (6 bases). Deletions cut 1 base from V and 2 bases from J, with 13 bases between. Germline CDR1 and CDR2: SGHRS and YFSETQ. The CDR3 spans 16 residues. The CDR3 protein is CASSLFSGGPYNEQFF. In DNA form, the CDR3 reads TGCGCCAGCAGCTTGTTTAGCGGAGGCCCCTACAATGAGCAGTTCTTC. The full variable domain, completed using reference TRBV5-1 and TRBJ2-1, is KAGVTQTPRYLIKTRGQQVTLSCSPISGHRSVSWYQQTPGQGLQFLFEYFSETQRNKGNFPGRFSGRQFSNSRSEMNVSTLELGDSALYLCASSLFSGGPYNEQFFGPGTRLTVL.

V gene TRBV6-6 combines with J gene TRBJ1-5; 7 bases fit TRBD1. The CDR3 has 14 residues. Germline CDR1 reads MNHNY; CDR2 reads SVGAGI (reference sequence). V was clipped by 5 bases and J by 2 bases; unmatched bases: 3. The CDR3 loop is CASSRQGGNQPQHF. The CDR3 region has the DNA TGTGCCAGCAGTAGGCAGGGGGGCAATCAGCCCCAGCATTTT.

The rearrangement links TRBV6-6 to TRBJ2-7; 9 nucleotides align to TRBD2. Germline CDR1 is MNHNY and CDR2 is SVGAGI (reference sequence). The V and J ends lost 0 bases and 3 bases, in that order; junction bases with no gene match: 0. This CDR3 has 14 residues. The CDR3 bases are TGTGCCAGCAGTTACTCGCGGGAGGGCTACGAGCAGTACTTC. It encodes CASSYSREGYEQYF.

V is TRBV11-3 and J is TRBJ2-4; 8 bases fit TRBD1. V lost 6 bases to trimming and J lost 5 bases; unmatched junction nucleotides: 15. This CDR3 spans 17 amino acids. The germline V gene has CDR1 SGHNT and CDR2 YENEEA. The CDR3 reads CASSLGQGTSGQNIQYF. The DNA of the CDR3 is TGTGCCAGCAGTCTAGGACAGGGAACATCTGGTCAAAACATTCAGTACTTC.